This record covers a single TCR beta chain. Its matching antigen is unknown. This entry belongs to a study of CD4+ T cells in melanoma. Study findings and constraints: Reportedly, melanoma neoantigen-specific CD4+ T cells showed varied differentiation states. CD8+ T cell, macrophage and B cell function reportedly correlated with neoantigen-specific CD4+ T cells.

Profiled with immunoSEQ multiplex PCR; TCRdb holds only in-frame clones, not every one. This table holds about 11,000 clones, roughly two thirds found once. The CDR3 contains 14 residues. The germline gives CDR1 SGHRS, CDR2 YFSETQ. V dropped 6 bases and J dropped 0 bases, with 11 bases sitting between them. The origin of this receptor is a human donor with melanoma. The sequencing sample was made of cells from a culture (not recorded whether cultured in vitro). The chain combines TRBV5-1 with TRBJ2-3; a weak D match, TRBD1 (6 bases). The CDR3 DNA reads as TGCGCCAGCAACCGAGGGGGTAGCACAGATACGCAGTATTTT. This encodes CASNRGGSTDTQYF.